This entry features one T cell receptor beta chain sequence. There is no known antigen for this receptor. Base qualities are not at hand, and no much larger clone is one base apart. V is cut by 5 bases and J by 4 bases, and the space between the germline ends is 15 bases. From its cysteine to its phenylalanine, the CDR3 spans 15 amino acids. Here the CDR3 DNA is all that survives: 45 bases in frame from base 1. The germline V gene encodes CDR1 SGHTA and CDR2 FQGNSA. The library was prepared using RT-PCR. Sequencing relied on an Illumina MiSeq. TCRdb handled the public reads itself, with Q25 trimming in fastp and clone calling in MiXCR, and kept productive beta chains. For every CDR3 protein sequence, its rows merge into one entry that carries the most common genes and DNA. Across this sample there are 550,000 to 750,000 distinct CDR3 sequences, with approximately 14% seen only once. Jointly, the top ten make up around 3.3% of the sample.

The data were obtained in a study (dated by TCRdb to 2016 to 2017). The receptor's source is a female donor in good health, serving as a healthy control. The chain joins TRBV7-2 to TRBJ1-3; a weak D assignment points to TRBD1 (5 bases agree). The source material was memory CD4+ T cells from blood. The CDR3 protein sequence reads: CASSRLGVKGNTIYF. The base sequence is TGTGCCAGCAGCAGGCTAGGGGTGAAGGGAAACACCATATATTTT.